This TCR beta chain emerged from a study of CD8+CD57+ T cells in acquired aplastic anemia. Study background: When averaged, DNA from sorted CD4+ and CD8+ cells came to about 2.9 ug.

Findings and caveats of the study: The study found no significant CD8+ Simpson's diversity difference between patients and controls.

Researchers used genomic DNA as the template to profile TCR beta VDJ and CDR3. One entry per CDR3 protein results from TCRdb running MiXCR on the reads. This sample carries approximately 380,000 distinct CDR3 sequences, around 68% of them seen once, and the ten largest clones take under 4.5%. To note about this clonotype: Its matching antigen is unknown. The CDR3 does not close with the conserved phenylalanine or tryptophan, likely indicating a read error. The DNA is omitted, as the CDR3 cannot be located on it reliably, and the CDR3 follows TCRdb's listing.

Germline V CDR1 and CDR2: SNHLY, FYNNEI. The CDR3 region is 12 residues in length, termini included. This clonotype originated in a human donor in good health, serving as a control. The sequencing input was sorted CD4+, CD8+, or CD8+CD57+ T cells (not recorded which) from PBMCs. The chain recombines TRBV2 with TRBJ1-2. The CDR3 here is CASWLSQDGYGY.